The T cell receptor (beta chain) described here comes from a study of shared clonotypes between healthy human individuals. On the study more broadly: Each donor's CD8 memory used one plate, CD8 naive two, each CD4 subset three.

Germline values: CDR1 SGHRS, CDR2 YFSETQ. This CDR3 contains 12 residues. Between the trimmed V and J ends, which lost 4 bases and 9 bases, there was a span of 14 bases. The repertoire was sequenced with immunoSEQ multiplex PCR; TCRdb's copy has only in-frame clones and lacks some. The table has approximately 640,000 clones, approximately 75% seen once; the top ten hold roughly 1.8%. The clonotype originates from a woman aged 25 to 39 in good health. The genes are TRBV5-1 and TRBJ2-7; D gene unclear. The specimen was memory CD4+ T cells sorted from blood. Documented subset: CD45RA-negative fraction. As DNA, the CDR3 is TGCGCCAGCAGCCCGGATCTAGAATTGCAGTACTTC. Translating gives CASSPDLELQYF. Full variable domain (rest looked up from reference TRBV5-1 and TRBJ2-7): KAGVTQTPRYLIKTRGQQVTLSCSPISGHRSVSWYQQTPGQGLQFLFEYFSETQRNKGNFPGRFSGRQFSNSRSEMNVSTLELGDSALYLCASSPDLELQYFGPGTRLTVT.